A single sample gave rise to the 23 T cell receptor beta chains below, sequenced in a study of regulatory T cells in long-lasting Graves disease. The sample's time point: newly diagnosed GD, antithyroid drugs for less than 3 months. The TCR library was prepared using RNA isolated from PBMCs. Arm-PCR of CDR3 regions and iRepertoire HTBI primers were used to build TCR beta libraries. TCRdb recomputed calls from the multiplex PCR reads with MiXCR, one row per CDR3 protein. This table holds 540,000 or so distinct CDR3 sequences, roughly 14% found once. These data are also associated with another study on T cells in Graves' hyperthyroidism and ophthalmopathy.

Material: peripheral blood mononuclear cells (PBMCs), obtained at new diagnosis, from a patient treated with antithyroid drugs. The receptors come from a man aged 25 to 40 with Graves disease.

V usage is TRBV3-1 and J usage is TRBJ2-3; TRBD2 might be the D (6 bases). Germline V gene data show CDR1 as LGHDT and CDR2 as YNNKEL (reference sequence). Trimming removed 0 bases at V and 3 bases at J, with 13 bases between. The CDR3 extends over 16 amino acids. The CDR3 DNA sequence: TGTGCCAGCAGCCAAGATTTACGGGAGTTAACAGATACGCAGTATTTT. Amino acid sequence: CASSQDLRELTDTQYF.

This clonotype came up many times. One junction end does not reproduce the germline sequence, and a read error may be involved. The J gene is TRBJ1-1, the V gene TRBV5-1; possible D gene TRBD1, 6 bases. Per the germline V gene, CDR1 is SGHRS and CDR2 is YFSETQ. The length of the CDR3 is 13 residues. Written as DNA, the CDR3 is TGTGCCAGCAGCTTACAGGGTGGCACTGAAGCTTTCTTT. This sequence encodes CASSLQGGTEAFF.

The rearrangement links TRBV10-3 to TRBJ2-7; no firm D call. V was clipped by 7 bases and J by 0 bases, with 10 bases between them. Germline V gives CDR1 ENHRY, CDR2 SYGVKD. The CDR3 is made up of 13 amino acids. The CDR3 spells CAIMDGSSYEQYF. The DNA of the CDR3 is TGTGCCATCATGGACGGAAGCTCCTACGAGCAGTACTTC.

This clonotype was observed a handful of times. The CDR3 DNA follows: TGTGCCAGTAGTAATCTTCGGACGGCTAGCAATCAGCCCCAGCATTTT. Encoded protein: CASSNLRTASNQPQHF. The chain employs TRBV19 and TRBJ1-5; D unresolved. V gave up 4 bases and J gave up 0 bases, with 13 bases separating them. CDR1 and CDR2 (germline): LNHDA, SQIVND (reference sequence). The CDR3 consists of 16 residues.

Of note for this clonotype: A much larger clone lies one base from this, so it may be a read error. The CDR3 region is CASGKQTYEQYF. The CDR3 DNA follows: TGTGCCAGCGGGAAACAGACCTACGAGCAGTACTTC. V gene TRBV6-1 combines with J gene TRBJ2-7; no definite D call. Germline values: CDR1 MNHNS, CDR2 SASEGT. Trimming took off 8 bases at V and 2 bases at J, with 10 bases between the two ends. The length of the CDR3 is 12 residues.

This clonotype was seen at least ten times. The genes are TRBV6-5 and TRBJ1-3; tentatively, D is TRBD1 (5 bases). The germline CDR1 and CDR2 sequences are MNHEY and SVGAGI. The V end was cut by 2 bases, the J end by 0 bases, with 14 bases between. The CDR3 is made up of 17 amino acids. The DNA of the CDR3 is TGTGCCAGCAGTTACCGACAGCGAAAGAGCTCTGGAAACACCATATATTTT. This gives the protein CASSYRQRKSSGNTIYF.

This clonotype was seen repeatedly, ten times or more. The genes are TRBV12-3 or TRBV12-4 and TRBJ1-1, with D tentatively TRBD1 (5 bases). Trimming took 3 bases from V and 5 from J, leaving 10 bases between them. The CDR3 is 13 residues long. This CDR3 reads CASSLGQMTEAFF. In DNA form, the CDR3 reads TGTGCCAGCAGTTTGGGGCAGATGACTGAAGCTTTCTTT.

The chain employs TRBV4-1 and TRBJ1-2; no clear D. The CDR3 runs to 15 residues. Between the trimmed V and J ends, which lost 1 base and 0 bases, there was a span of 9 bases. Germline CDR1 MGHRA, CDR2 YSYEKL. The CDR3 reads CASSQAVVANYGYTF. The CDR3 nucleotides are TGCGCCAGCAGCCAAGCCGTGGTAGCTAACTATGGCTACACCTTC.

This rearrangement joins TRBV7-2 to TRBJ1-2; 11 nucleotides line up with TRBD1. In germline, CDR1 is SGHTA, CDR2 FQGNSA. The V segment lost 3 bases and the J segment 3 bases; nucleotides outside the gene matches: 9. The CDR3 runs to 17 residues. CDR3 amino acids: CASSLALGQGAYYGYTF. The CDR3 DNA reads TGTGCCAGCAGCTTGGCCCTCGGACAGGGGGCGTACTATGGCTACACCTTC.

In its sample, this clonotype was seen many times. V is TRBV12-5 and J is TRBJ1-1, with D uncertain. The germline CDR1 and CDR2 sequences are LGHNT and FRNRAP. The length of the CDR3 is 13 residues. Trimming pared 7 bases from V and 0 bases from J, leaving 9 bases between. The CDR3 region has the DNA TGTGCTAGTGTGGACGGATTGAACACTGAAGCTTTCTTT. Protein sequence: CASVDGLNTEAFF.

This chain uses TRBV29-1 with TRBJ2-7; no clear D gene. Germline-derived CDR1 and CDR2 are SQVTM and ANQGSEA. This CDR3 is built from 11 residues. Trimming took off 4 bases at V and 6 bases at J, with 10 bases between the two ends. CDR3 loop: CSVVEVGEQYF. In DNA form, the CDR3 reads TGCAGCGTTGTTGAGGTTGGCGAGCAGTACTTC.

This clonotype showed up just once. The gene calls are TRBV28 and TRBJ2-3; 7 bases agree with TRBD2. Germline-derived CDR1 and CDR2 are MDHEN and SYDVKM. This CDR3 has 17 residues. V trimming: 1 base; J trimming: 3 bases; junction bases outside the gene matches: 10. The CDR3 spells CASSLSGLVGGTDTQYF. The DNA for the CDR3 is TGTGCCAGCAGTTTATCCGGACTAGTTGGCGGTACAGATACGCAGTATTTT.

This clonotype was recorded at least ten times. The chain is built from TRBV7-8 and TRBJ2-7, with D perhaps given as TRBD1 or TRBD2 (5 bases each). The length of the CDR3 is 14 residues. With 7 bases removed from V and 2 bases from J, the gap between germline ends came to 15 bases. CDR1 is SGHVS, CDR2 FQNEAQ, per germline. Here the CDR3 reads CASNLRDRAYEQYF. In nucleotides, the CDR3 is TGTGCCAGCAATCTAAGGGACCGCGCCTACGAGCAGTACTTC.

On this clonotype itself: A far larger clone lies a single base away; this is likely a read error. The conserved phenylalanine or tryptophan is not found at the CDR3 terminus, so this likely reflects a read error. This chain joins TRBV5-1 and TRBJ2-5; tentative D call: TRBD2 (6 bases). The tail of the sequence fits TRBJ2-1 better, so the J call may be wrong. The CDR3 consists of 15 residues. The germline gives CDR1 SGHRS, CDR2 YFSETQ. The CDR3 loop reads CASSLVASDHGEQFS. The DNA of the CDR3 is TGCGCCAGCAGCTTGGTTGCTAGCGATCATGGGGAGCAGTTCTCC.

In its sample, this clonotype was seen once. This may be a read error: a much more frequent sequence differs by one nucleotide. The chain joins TRBV12-3 or TRBV12-4 to TRBJ1-2; 7 bases are shared with TRBD1. The length of the CDR3 is 15 residues. The J segment lost 4 bases and the V segment lost 5 bases, leaving 10 bases of the junction unmatched. CDR3 region: CASSLGGAPIYGYTF. The CDR3 bases are TGTGCCAGCAGTCTAGGGGGCGCACCTATCTATGGCTACACCTTC.

This clonotype has just a few counts. V and J are TRBV7-2 and TRBJ2-1, with D possibly being TRBD1 or TRBD2 (5 bases each). This CDR3 comprises 19 residues. V lost 4 bases, J lost 2 bases, and 24 bases lay in between. Looked up from germline, CDR1 is SGHTA and CDR2 is FQGNSA. CDR3 sequence (DNA): TGTGCCAGCAGCTCAGCCCCCCGGGGACCCGAATCCCCCTACAATGAGCAGTTCTTC. Translating gives CASSSAPRGPESPYNEQFF.

The chain combines TRBV19 with TRBJ2-7, with TRBD2 matching 11 bases. From germline, CDR1 is LNHDA and CDR2 SQIVND (reference sequence). V dropped 5 bases and J dropped 2; count of bases not matched to a gene: 14. The CDR3 extends over 18 amino acids. CDR3 sequence: CASSPRGGTSGPTYEQYF. The CDR3 nucleotides read TGTGCCAGTAGTCCTCGGGGCGGGACTAGCGGCCCCACCTACGAGCAGTACTTC.

This clonotype was detected ten times or more. The rearrangement uses TRBV9 and TRBJ2-7; D is unclear. This CDR3 is built from 13 residues. CDR1 is SGDLS and CDR2 is YYNGEE in the germline V gene. The V end was cut by 0 bases, the J end by 3 bases, with 7 bases between. The CDR3 nucleotides read TGTGCCAGCAGCGTAGGGGTAGGCTACGAGCAGTACTTC. Its protein is CASSVGVGYEQYF.

This clonotype was seen repeatedly, ten times or more. This chain joins TRBV12-3 or TRBV12-4 and TRBJ1-1; D is unclear. This CDR3 comprises 14 residues. The V and J ends lost 6 bases and 2 bases respectively, with 13 bases between them. The DNA of the CDR3 is TGTGCCAGCAGGCCCGGTGGCCATAACACTGAAGCTTTCTTT. It specifies CASRPGGHNTEAFF.

The J gene is TRBJ2-3, the V gene TRBV6-2 or TRBV6-3; a possible D gene is TRBD1 (5 bases). Judging by the DNA end, TRBJ1-5 fits better; the J call may be wrong. CDR3 length: 14 residues. Germline V gene sequence: CDR1 MNHEY, CDR2 SVGEGT. In DNA form, the CDR3 reads TGTGCCAGCACCACGGGGGGGTTCACAGATACGCAGCATTTT. Its translation: CASTTGGFTDTQHF.

Only a few counts were recorded for this clonotype. This chain joins TRBV9 and TRBJ1-1; D remains unclear. Trimming took off 4 bases at V and 3 bases at J, with 13 bases between the two ends. The germline V gene encodes CDR1 SGDLS and CDR2 YYNGEE. The CDR3 loop spans 14 amino acids. CDR3 region: CASSSSPGDTEAFF. The CDR3 nucleotides are TGTGCCAGCAGCTCATCTCCCGGGGACACTGAAGCTTTCTTT.

This clonotype was seen repeatedly, ten times or more. The chain has TRBV11-2 and TRBJ2-5; D is uncertain. Germline loops: CDR1 SGHAT, CDR2 FQNNGV. CDR3 size: 15 residues. The ends were cut back, 1 base at V and 1 base at J, with 10 bases in the middle. In DNA, the CDR3 is TGTGCCAGCAGCTTAGGTCCGGCGTCCCAAGAGACCCAGTACTTC. Its translation is CASSLGPASQETQYF.

Many counts were recorded for this clonotype. The chain is built from TRBV19 and TRBJ1-1; D is possibly TRBD1 (6 bases). Germline CDR1 LNHDA, CDR2 SQIVND (reference sequence). The V and J ends lost 5 bases and 14 bases respectively, with 15 bases between them. The CDR3 sequence is 11 residues long. As DNA, the CDR3 is TGTGCCAGTAGTTGGACAGTTGTAATGTTCTTT. Translating gives CASSWTVVMFF.